A selection of T cell receptor beta chains follows, all from one sample in a study of T cell responses to AZD1222 COVID-19 vaccine. Here immunoSEQ multiplex PCR was the method, and the copy in TCRdb shows in-frame clones only, minus some. The table includes roughly 150,000 clones, about 93% detected once. This material consisted of peripheral blood, taken on day 0 of AZD1222 vaccination. These receptors came from an adult in good health. The conserved cysteine and the conserved F or W are not part of the CDR3 here. Fields, in order: J gene, D gene, V gene, CDR3 protein. A D gene is named only where the DNA matches it firmly.

J: TRBJ2-3
D: -
V: TRBV27
CDR3: ASRGWTASTDTQY

J: TRBJ1-2
D: TRBD1
V: TRBV12-3/TRBV12-4
CDR3: ASSQTGGYGYT

J: TRBJ1-4
D: TRBD1
V: TRBV7-8
CDR3: ASSLGTGGNEKLF

J: TRBJ1-5
D: -
V: TRBV20-1
CDR3: SASRANRVGSGNQPQH

J: TRBJ2-3
D: -
V: TRBV4-3
CDR3: ASSPGTRSATDTQY

J: TRBJ1-1
D: -
V: TRBV25-1
CDR3: ATKRGTREAF

J: TRBJ1-2
D: -
V: TRBV28
CDR3: ASRATLLGGGYGYT

J: TRBJ1-1
D: -
V: TRBV5-1
CDR3: ASSLESVAMNTEAF

J: TRBJ2-2
D: -
V: TRBV7-7
CDR3: ASSRLPLNTGELF

J: TRBJ2-2
D: TRBD1
V: TRBV25-1
CDR3: ASSRTGGRTGELF

J: TRBJ2-7
D: -
V: TRBV29-1
CDR3: SVEGRAYEQY

J: TRBJ1-2
D: -
V: TRBV7-2
CDR3: ASSLWTQENYGYT

J: TRBJ1-2
D: -
V: TRBV5-1
CDR3: ASSLEGERGYGYT

J: TRBJ2-5
D: -
V: TRBV11-2
CDR3: ASSLGALGAETQY

J: TRBJ1-2
D: -
V: TRBV7-2
CDR3: ASNTRGQDYGYT

J: TRBJ1-6
D: -
V: TRBV3-1/TRBV3-2
CDR3: ASTGGGNSPLH

J: TRBJ1-1
D: -
V: TRBV5-6
CDR3: ASSFGGRRTEAF